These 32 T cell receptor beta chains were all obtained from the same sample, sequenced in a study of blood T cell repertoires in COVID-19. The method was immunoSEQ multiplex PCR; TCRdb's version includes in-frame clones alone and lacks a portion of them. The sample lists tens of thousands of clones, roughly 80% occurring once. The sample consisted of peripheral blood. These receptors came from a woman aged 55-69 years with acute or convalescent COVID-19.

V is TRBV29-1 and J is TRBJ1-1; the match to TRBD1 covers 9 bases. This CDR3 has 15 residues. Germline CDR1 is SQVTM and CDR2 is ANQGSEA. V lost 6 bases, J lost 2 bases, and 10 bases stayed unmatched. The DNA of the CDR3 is TGCAGCGTACCGGGACAGGGAACCCCCAACACTGAAGCTTTCTTT. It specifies CSVPGQGTPNTEAFF.

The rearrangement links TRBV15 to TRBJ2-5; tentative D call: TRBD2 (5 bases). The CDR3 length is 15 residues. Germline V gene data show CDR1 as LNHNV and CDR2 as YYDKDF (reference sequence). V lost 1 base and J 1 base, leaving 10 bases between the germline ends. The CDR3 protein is CATSRGSGFQETQYF. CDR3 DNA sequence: TGTGCCACCAGCAGAGGGTCGGGGTTCCAAGAGACCCAGTACTTC. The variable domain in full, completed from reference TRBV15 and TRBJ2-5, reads DAMVIQNPRYQVTQFGKPVTLSCSQTLNHNVMYWYQQKSSQAPKLLFHYYDKDFNNEADTPDNFQSRRPNTSFCFLDIRSPGLGDTAMYLCATSRGSGFQETQYFGPGTRLLVL.

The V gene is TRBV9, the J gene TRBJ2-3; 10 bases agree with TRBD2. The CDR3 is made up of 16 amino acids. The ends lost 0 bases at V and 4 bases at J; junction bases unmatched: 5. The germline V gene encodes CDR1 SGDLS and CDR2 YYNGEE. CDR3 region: CASSVEGLASPDTQYF. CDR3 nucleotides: TGTGCCAGCAGCGTAGAGGGACTAGCGTCCCCAGATACGCAGTATTTT.

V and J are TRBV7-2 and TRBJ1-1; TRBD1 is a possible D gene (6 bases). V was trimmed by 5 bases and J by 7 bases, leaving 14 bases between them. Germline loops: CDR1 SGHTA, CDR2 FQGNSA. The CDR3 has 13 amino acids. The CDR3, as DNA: TGTGCCAGCAGCCCACCATACAGGGTTGAAGCTTTCTTT. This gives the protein CASSPPYRVEAFF.

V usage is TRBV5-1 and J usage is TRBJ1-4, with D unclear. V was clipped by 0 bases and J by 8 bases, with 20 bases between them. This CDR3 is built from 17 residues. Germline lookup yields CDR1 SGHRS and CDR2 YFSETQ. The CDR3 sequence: CASSLGGQFGPAEKLFF. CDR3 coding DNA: TGCGCCAGCAGCTTGGGAGGCCAATTCGGCCCAGCGGAAAAACTGTTTTTT.

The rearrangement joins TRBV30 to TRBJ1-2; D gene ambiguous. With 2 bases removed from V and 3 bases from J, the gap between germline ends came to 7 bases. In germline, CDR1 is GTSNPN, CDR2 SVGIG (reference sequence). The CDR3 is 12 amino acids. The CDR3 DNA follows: TGTGCCTGGAGTCCGACATACTATGGCTACACCTTC. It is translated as CAWSPTYYGYTF.

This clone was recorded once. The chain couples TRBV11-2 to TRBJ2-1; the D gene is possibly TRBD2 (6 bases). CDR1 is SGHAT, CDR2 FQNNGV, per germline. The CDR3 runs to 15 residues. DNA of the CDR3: TGTGCTACCCGGTCGGTGGGGGGCTCCTACAATGAGCAGTTCTTC. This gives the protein CATRSVGGSYNEQFF.

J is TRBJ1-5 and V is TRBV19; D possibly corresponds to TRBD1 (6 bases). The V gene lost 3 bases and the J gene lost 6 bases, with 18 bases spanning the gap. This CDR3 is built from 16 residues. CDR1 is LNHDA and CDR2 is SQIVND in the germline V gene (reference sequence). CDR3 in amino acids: CASSISGAGAGQPQHF. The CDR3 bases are TGTGCCAGTAGTATCTCCGGGGCAGGGGCTGGTCAGCCCCAGCATTTT.

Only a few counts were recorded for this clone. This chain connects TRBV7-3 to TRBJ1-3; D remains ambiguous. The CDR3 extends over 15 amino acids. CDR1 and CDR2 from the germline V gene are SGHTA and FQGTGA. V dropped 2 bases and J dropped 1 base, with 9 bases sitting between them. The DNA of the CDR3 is TGTGCCAGCAGCTTATCGCCAGAATCTGGAAACACCATATATTTT. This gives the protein CASSLSPESGNTIYF.

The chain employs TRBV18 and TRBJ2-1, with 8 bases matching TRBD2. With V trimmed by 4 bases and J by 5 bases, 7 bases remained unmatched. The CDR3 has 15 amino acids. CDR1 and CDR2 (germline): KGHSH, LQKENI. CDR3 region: CASSLRGGFNNEQFF. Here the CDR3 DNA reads TGTGCCAGCTCACTCCGGGGGGGCTTCAACAATGAGCAGTTCTTC.

In DNA form, the CDR3 reads TGCGCCAGCAGCGGGGGACAGGGGGCTACCTATGGCTACACCTTC. Its protein product is CASSGGQGATYGYTF. The rearrangement joins TRBV5-1 to TRBJ1-2; TRBD1 agrees at 12 bases. Germline values: CDR1 SGHRS, CDR2 YFSETQ. With V trimmed by 4 bases and J by 4 bases, 5 bases remained unmatched. The CDR3 is 15 residues long. The complete variable domain, with remaining parts taken from reference TRBV5-1 and TRBJ1-2, reads KAGVTQTPRYLIKTRGQQVTLSCSPISGHRSVSWYQQTPGQGLQFLFEYFSETQRNKGNFPGRFSGRQFSNSRSEMNVSTLELGDSALYLCASSGGQGATYGYTFGSGTRLTVV.

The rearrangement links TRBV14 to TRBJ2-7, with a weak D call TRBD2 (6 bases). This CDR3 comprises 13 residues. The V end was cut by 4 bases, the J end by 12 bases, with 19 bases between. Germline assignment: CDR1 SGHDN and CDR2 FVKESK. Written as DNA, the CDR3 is TGTGCCAGCAGCCGACTAGGAACACAGAACGCGTACTTC. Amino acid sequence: CASSRLGTQNAYF.

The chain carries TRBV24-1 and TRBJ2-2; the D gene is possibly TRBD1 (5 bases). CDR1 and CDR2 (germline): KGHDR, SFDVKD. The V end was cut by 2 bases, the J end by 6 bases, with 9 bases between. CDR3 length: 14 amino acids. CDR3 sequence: CATSDYQGSGELFF. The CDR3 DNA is TGTGCCACCAGTGATTACCAGGGCTCCGGGGAGCTGTTTTTT.

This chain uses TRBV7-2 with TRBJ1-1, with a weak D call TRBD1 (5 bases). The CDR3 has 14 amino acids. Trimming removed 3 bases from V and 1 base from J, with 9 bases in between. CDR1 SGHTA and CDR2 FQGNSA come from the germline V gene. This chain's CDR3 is CASSLGLTNTEAFF. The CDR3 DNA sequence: TGTGCCAGCAGCTTGGGACTGACGAACACTGAAGCTTTCTTT.

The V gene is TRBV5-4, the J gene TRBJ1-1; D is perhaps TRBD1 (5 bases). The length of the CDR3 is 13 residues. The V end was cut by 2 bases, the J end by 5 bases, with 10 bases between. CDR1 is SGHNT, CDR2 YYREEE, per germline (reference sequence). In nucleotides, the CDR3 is TGTGCCAGCAGCTTCGAGGGGAGGACTGAAGCTTTCTTT. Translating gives CASSFEGRTEAFF. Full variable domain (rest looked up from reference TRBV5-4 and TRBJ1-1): ETGVTQSPTHLIKTRGQQVTLRCSSQSGHNTVSWYQQALGQGPQFIFQYYREEENGRGNFPPRFSGLQFPNYSSELNVNALELDDSALYLCASSFEGRTEAFFGQGTRLTVV.

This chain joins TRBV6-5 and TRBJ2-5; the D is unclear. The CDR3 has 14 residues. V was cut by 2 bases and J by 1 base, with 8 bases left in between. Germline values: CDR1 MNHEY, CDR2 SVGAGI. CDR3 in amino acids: CASSYGSVQETQYF. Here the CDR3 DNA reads TGTGCCAGCAGTTACGGCAGCGTCCAAGAGACCCAGTACTTC.

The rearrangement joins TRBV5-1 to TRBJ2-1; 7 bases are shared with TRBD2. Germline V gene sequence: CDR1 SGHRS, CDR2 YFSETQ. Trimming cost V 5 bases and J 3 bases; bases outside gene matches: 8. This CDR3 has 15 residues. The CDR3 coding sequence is TGCGCCAGCAGTCCCGGACTAGGGGACTACAATGAGCAGTTCTTC. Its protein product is CASSPGLGDYNEQFF.

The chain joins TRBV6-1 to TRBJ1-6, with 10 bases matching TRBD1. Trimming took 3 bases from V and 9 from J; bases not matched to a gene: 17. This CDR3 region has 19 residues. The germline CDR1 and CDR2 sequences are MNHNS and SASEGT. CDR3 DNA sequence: TGTGCCAGCAGTGACCGTGAACCTCGCGGACAGGGGGTTAGTTCACCCCTCCACTTT. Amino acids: CASSDREPRGQGVSSPLHF.

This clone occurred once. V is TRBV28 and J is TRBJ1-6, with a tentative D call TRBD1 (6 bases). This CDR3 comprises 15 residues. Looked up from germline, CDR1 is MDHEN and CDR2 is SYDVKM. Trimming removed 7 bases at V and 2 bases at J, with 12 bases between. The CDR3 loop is CASTAQGPYNSPLHF. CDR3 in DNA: TGTGCCAGCACCGCCCAGGGGCCCTATAATTCACCCCTCCACTTT.

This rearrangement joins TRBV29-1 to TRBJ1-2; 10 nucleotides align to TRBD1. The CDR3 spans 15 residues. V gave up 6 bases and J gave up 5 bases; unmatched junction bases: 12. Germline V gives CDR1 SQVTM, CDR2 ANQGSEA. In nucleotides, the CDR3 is TGCAGCGTGAGACAGGGGGCTGATTCTGGGTATGGCTACACCTTC. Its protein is CSVRQGADSGYGYTF.

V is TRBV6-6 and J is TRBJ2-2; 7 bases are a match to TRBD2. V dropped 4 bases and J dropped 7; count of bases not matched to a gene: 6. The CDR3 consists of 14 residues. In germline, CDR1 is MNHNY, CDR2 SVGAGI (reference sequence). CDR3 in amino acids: CASSSPGRGGELFF. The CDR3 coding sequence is TGTGCCAGCAGTTCCCCGGGGAGGGGCGGGGAGCTGTTTTTT.

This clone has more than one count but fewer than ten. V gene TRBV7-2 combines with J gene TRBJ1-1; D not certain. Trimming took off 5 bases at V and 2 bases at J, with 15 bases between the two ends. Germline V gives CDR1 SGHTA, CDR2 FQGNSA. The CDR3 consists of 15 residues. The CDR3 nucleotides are TGTGCCAGCAGCGTGGAGGGCAGCGGAAACACTGAAGCTTTCTTT. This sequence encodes CASSVEGSGNTEAFF. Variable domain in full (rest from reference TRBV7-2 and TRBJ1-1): GAGVSQSPSNKVTEKGKDVELRCDPISGHTALYWYRQSLGQGLEFLIYFQGNSAPDKSGLPSDRFSAERTGGSVSTLTIQRTQQEDSAVYLCASSVEGSGNTEAFFGQGTRLTVV.

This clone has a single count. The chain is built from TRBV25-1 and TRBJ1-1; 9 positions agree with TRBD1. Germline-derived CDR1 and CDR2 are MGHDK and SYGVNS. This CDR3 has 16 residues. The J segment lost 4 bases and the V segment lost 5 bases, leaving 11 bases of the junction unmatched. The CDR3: CASSTLPGQGFTEAFF. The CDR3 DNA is TGTGCCAGCAGTACTCTACCGGGACAGGGTTTCACTGAAGCTTTCTTT.

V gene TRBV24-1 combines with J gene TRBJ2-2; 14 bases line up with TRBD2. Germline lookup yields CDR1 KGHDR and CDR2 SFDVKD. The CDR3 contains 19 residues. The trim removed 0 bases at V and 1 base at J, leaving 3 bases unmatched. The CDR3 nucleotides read TGTGCCACCAGTGATTTGCTCGGGACTAGCGGGGGGAACACCGGGGAGCTGTTTTTT. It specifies CATSDLLGTSGGNTGELFF.

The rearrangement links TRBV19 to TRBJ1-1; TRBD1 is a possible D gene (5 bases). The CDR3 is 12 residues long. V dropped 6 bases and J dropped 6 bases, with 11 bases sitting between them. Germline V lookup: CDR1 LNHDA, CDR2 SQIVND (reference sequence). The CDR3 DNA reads TGTGCCAGTAGCGGAGGGGCATCTGAAGCTTTCTTT. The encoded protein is CASSGGASEAFF.

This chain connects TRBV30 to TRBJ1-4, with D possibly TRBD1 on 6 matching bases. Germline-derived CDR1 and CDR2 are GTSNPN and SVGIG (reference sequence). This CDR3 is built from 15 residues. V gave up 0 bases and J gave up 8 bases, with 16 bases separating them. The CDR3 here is CAWSVRGNGREKLFF. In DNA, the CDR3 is TGTGCCTGGAGTGTAAGGGGGAATGGTCGAGAAAAACTGTTTTTT.

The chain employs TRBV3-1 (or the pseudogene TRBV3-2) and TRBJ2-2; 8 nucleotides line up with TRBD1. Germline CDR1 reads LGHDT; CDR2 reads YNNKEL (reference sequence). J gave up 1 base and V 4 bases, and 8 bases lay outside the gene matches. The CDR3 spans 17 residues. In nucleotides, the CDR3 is TGTGCCAGCAGCCCCAACCCCGGGACAGGGAACACCGGGGAGCTGTTTTTT. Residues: CASSPNPGTGNTGELFF.

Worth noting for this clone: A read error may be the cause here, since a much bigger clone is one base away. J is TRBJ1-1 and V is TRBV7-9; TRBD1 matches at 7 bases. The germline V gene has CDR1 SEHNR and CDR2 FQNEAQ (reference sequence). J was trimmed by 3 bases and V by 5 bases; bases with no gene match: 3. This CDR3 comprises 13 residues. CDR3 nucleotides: TGTGCCAGCAGCCGGGGACAGCACACTGAAGCTTTCTTT. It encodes CASSRGQHTEAFF.

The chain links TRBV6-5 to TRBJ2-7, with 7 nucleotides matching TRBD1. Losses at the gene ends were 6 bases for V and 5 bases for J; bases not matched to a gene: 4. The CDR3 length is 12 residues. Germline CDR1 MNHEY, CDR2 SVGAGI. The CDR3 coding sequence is TGTGCCAGCAGCCGGACAGGAAACGAGCAGTACTTC. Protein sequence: CASSRTGNEQYF.

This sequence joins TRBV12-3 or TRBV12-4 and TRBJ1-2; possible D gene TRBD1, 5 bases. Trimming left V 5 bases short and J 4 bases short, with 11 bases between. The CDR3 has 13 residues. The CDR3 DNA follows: TGTGCCAGCAGTCAACCAGGGCGCTATGGCTACACCTTC. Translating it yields CASSQPGRYGYTF.

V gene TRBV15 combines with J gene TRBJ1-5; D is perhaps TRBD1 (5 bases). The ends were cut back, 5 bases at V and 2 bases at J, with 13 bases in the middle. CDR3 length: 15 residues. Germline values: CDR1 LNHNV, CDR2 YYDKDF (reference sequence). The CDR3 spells CATSGGLGGNQPQHF. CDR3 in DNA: TGTGCCACCAGCGGGGGACTCGGAGGCAATCAGCCCCAGCATTTT.

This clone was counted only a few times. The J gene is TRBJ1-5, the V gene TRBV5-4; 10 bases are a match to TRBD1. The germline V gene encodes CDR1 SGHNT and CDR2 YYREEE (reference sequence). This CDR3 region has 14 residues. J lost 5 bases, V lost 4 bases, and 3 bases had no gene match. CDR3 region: CASSPGQGYQPQHF. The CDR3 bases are TGTGCCAGCAGCCCGGGACAGGGGTATCAGCCCCAGCATTTT.